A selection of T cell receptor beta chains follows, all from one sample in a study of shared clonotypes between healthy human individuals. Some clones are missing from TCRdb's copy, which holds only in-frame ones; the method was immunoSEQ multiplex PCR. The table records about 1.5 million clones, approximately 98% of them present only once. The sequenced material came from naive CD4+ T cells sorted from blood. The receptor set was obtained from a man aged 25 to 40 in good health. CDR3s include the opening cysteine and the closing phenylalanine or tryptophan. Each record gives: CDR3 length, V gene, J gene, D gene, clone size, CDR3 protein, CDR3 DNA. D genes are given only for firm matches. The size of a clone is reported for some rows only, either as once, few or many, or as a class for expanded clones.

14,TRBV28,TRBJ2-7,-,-,CASSLRPGPYEQYF,TGTGCCAGCAGCTTAAGACCAGGTCCCTACGAGCAGTACTTC
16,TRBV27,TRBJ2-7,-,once,CASSSVGDRSSYEQYF,TGTGCCAGCAGTTCGGTGGGAGACAGAAGCTCCTACGAGCAGTACTTC
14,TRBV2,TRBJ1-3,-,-,CASSEAGAGFTIYF,TGTGCCAGCAGTGAAGCGGGAGCTGGGTTCACCATATATTTT
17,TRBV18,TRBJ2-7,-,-,CASSPRGTGGGLYEQYF,TGTGCCAGCTCACCACGGGGGACAGGCGGGGGTCTATACGAGCAGTACTTC
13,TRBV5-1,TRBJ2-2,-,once,CASSLGGTGELFF,TGCGCCAGCAGCTTGGGTGGCACCGGGGAGCTGTTTTTT
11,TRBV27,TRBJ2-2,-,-,CATSKGGELFF,TGTGCCACCTCCAAGGGGGGGGAGCTGTTTTTT
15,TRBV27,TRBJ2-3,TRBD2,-,CASRRLAGGIDTQYF,TGTGCCAGCAGGCGACTAGCGGGAGGGATAGATACGCAGTATTTT
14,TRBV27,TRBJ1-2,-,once,CASSLIRVDYGYTF,TGTGCCAGCAGTTTAATCAGGGTGGACTATGGCTACACCTTC
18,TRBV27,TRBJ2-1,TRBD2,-,CASSRAGLLITPHNEQFF,TGTGCCAGCAGTCGAGCGGGACTCCTCATCACGCCCCACAATGAGCAGTTCTTC
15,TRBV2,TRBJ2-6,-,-,CASRRDTGGANVLTF,TGTGCCAGTCGACGGGATACGGGTGGGGCCAACGTCCTGACTTTC
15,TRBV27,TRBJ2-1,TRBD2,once,CASRELASRPRGQFF,TGTGCCAGCAGAGAACTAGCGTCTCGCCCACGCGGGCAGTTCTTC
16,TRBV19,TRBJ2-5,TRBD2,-,CASSSQGLAAQETQYF,TGTGCCAGTAGTTCCCAGGGACTAGCGGCGCAAGAGACCCAGTACTTC
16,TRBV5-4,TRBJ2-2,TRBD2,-,CASSLGLAGNTGELFF,TGTGCCAGCAGCTTGGGACTAGCGGGTAACACCGGGGAGCTGTTTTTT
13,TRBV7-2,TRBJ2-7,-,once,CASSYTPGYEQYF,TGTGCCAGCAGTTATACACCCGGCTACGAGCAGTACTTC
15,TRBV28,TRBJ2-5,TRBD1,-,CASSTGDTLLGTQYF,TGTGCCAGCAGCACAGGGGACACACTATTAGGGACCCAGTACTTC
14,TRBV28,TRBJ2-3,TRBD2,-,CASRTSGSTDTQYF,TGTGCCAGCAGGACTAGCGGAAGCACAGATACGCAGTATTTT
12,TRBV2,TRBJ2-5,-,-,CASGRLQETQYF,TGTGCCAGCGGGCGGCTCCAAGAGACCCAGTACTTC
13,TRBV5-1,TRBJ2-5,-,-,CASSLVGVETQYF,TGCGCCAGCAGCTTGGTGGGTGTCGAGACCCAGTACTTC
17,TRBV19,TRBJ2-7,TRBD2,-,CASSEGTSGVIHYEQYF,TGTGCCAGTAGTGAGGGGACTAGCGGGGTAATCCACTACGAGCAGTACTTC
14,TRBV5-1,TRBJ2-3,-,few,CASSNSGSTDTQYF,TGCGCCAGCAGCAATAGCGGAAGCACAGATACGCAGTATTTT
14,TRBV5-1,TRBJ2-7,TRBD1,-,CASSLGTGPGEQYF,TGCGCCAGCAGCTTGGGGACAGGGCCGGGGGAGCAGTACTTC
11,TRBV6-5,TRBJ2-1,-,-,CASASLNEQFF,TGTGCCAGCGCGTCATTAAATGAGCAGTTCTTC
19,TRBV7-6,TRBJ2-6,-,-,CASSLAARNRPPGANVLTF,TGTGCCAGCAGCTTAGCCGCCAGAAACCGGCCCCCTGGGGCCAACGTCCTGACTTTC
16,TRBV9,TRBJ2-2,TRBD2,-,CASSVNPSGNTGELFF,TGTGCCAGCAGCGTAAACCCTAGCGGAAACACCGGGGAGCTGTTTTTT
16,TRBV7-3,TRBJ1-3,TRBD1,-,CASSLDPTGVGNTIYF,TGTGCCAGCAGCTTAGATCCTACAGGGGTAGGAAACACCATATATTTT
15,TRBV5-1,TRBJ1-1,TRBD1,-,CASSLNHGQELEAFF,TGCGCCAGCAGCCTAAACCACGGACAGGAGCTCGAAGCTTTCTTT
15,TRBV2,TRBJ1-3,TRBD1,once,CASSAGGDSGNTIYF,TGTGCCAGCAGTGCAGGGGGGGACTCTGGAAACACCATATATTTT
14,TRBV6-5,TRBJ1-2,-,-,CASSTGQFFYGYTF,TGTGCCAGCAGCACTGGACAGTTTTTTTATGGCTACACCTTC
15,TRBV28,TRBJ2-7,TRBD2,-,CASSLASGTPYEQYF,TGTGCCAGCAGTTTAGCTAGCGGGACACCCTACGAGCAGTACTTC